The entry below describes one T cell receptor (beta chain). This sample was taken from a study of blood T cell repertoires in COVID-19. CDR1 MDHEN and CDR2 SYDVKM come from the germline V gene. CDR3 length: 14 residues. V gave up 8 bases and J gave up 6 bases, with 17 bases separating them. Under the authors' procedure: Reference gene primer amplification gave nucleated cell count estimates. Data came from immunoSEQ multiplex PCR; TCRdb stores just in-frame clones and leaves some out. The V and J calls and clone size were taken over from that table, and D and trimming were inferred from the DNA. This table holds around 92,000 clones, about 74% found once.

The genes are TRBV28 and TRBJ2-4, with TRBD2 as a possible D gene (5 bases). This clonotype was sampled from a man between 65 and 85 years old with COVID-19, enrolled during active disease. Sequencing was performed on peripheral blood. This CDR3 reads CASGRDPAVNIQYF. The CDR3 nucleotides are TGTGCCAGCGGACGGGATCCGGCCGTAAACATTCAGTACTTC.